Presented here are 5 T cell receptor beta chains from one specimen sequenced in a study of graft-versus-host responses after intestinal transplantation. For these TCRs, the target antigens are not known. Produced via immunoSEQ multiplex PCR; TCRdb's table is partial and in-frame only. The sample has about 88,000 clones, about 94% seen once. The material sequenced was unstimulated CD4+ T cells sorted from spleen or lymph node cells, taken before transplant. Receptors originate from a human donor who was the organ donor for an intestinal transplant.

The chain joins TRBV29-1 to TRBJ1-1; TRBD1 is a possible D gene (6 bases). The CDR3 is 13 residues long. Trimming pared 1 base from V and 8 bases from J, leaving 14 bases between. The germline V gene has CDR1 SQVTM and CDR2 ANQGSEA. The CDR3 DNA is TGCAGCGTTGAAGGGACAGTCAAGAGGGAAGCTTTCTTT. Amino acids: CSVEGTVKREAFF. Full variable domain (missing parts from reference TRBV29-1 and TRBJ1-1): SAVISQKPSRDICQRGTSLTIQCQVDSQVTMMFWYRQQPGQSLTLIATANQGSEATYESGFVIDKFPISRPNLTFSTLTVSNMSPEDSSIYLCSVEGTVKREAFFGQGTRLTVV.

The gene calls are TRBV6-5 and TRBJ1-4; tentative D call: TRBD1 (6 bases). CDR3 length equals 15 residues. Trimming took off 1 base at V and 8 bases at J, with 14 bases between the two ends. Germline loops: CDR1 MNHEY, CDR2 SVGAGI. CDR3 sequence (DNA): TGTGCCAGCAGTTACTTAGGGGGTTTTGGAGAAAAACTGTTTTTT. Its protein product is CASSYLGGFGEKLFF.

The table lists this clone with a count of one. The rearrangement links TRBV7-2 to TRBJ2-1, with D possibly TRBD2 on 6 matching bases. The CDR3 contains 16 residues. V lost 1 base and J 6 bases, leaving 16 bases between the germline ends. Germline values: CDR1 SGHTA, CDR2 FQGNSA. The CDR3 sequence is CASSLGGGAVGNEQFF. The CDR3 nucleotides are TGTGCCAGCAGCTTAGGGGGCGGGGCGGTCGGCAATGAGCAGTTCTTC.

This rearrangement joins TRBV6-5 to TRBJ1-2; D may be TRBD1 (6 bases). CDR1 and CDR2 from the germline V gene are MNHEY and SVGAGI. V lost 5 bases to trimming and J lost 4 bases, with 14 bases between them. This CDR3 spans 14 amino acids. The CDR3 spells CASSGEYRVYGYTF. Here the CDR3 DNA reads TGTGCCAGCAGTGGAGAGTACAGGGTCTATGGCTACACCTTC.

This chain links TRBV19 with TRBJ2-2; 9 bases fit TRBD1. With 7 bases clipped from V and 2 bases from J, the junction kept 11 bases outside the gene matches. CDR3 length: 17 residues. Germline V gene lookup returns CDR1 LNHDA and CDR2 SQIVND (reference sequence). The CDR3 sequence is CASIADRGEGNTGELFF. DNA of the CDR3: TGTGCCAGTATCGCCGACAGGGGGGAAGGTAACACCGGGGAGCTGTTTTTT.